The clone carrying this T cell receptor (beta chain) was detected a few times. What it binds is unknown. Libraries of TCR beta came from quantitative 5'-RACE with molecular barcodes. Using its own MiXCR run on the 5' RACE reads, TCRdb lists one record per CDR3 protein. The data contain roughly 700,000 distinct CDR3 sequences, roughly 19% of them singletons. This entry belongs to a study of CD8 T cells in ankylosing spondylitis. Study findings and constraints: Reports of some motif variants in reactive arthritis synovial fluid and blood predate this one. Seemingly distinctive of ankylosing spondylitis blood was a TCR beta motif formed by eight highly homologous variants. According to the report, clones linked to the disease were significantly enriched in matched synovial fluid samples taken from ankylosing spondylitis patients.

The CDR3 has 19 residues. J gave up 4 bases and V 3 bases, and 17 bases lay outside the gene matches. CDR1 and CDR2 (germline): DFQATT, SNEGSKA (reference sequence). The material sequenced was blood, either unsorted or a sorted T cell fraction (not recorded which). This receptor was taken from a male donor with ankylosing spondylitis. The V call is TRBV20-1, the J call TRBJ2-1; TRBD2 agrees at 11 bases. The CDR3 nucleotides are TGCAGTGCTAGGGCATTAGCGGGGGGGCAGAAATCAGGGTACAATGAGCAGTTCTTC. Translation gives CSARALAGGQKSGYNEQFF.